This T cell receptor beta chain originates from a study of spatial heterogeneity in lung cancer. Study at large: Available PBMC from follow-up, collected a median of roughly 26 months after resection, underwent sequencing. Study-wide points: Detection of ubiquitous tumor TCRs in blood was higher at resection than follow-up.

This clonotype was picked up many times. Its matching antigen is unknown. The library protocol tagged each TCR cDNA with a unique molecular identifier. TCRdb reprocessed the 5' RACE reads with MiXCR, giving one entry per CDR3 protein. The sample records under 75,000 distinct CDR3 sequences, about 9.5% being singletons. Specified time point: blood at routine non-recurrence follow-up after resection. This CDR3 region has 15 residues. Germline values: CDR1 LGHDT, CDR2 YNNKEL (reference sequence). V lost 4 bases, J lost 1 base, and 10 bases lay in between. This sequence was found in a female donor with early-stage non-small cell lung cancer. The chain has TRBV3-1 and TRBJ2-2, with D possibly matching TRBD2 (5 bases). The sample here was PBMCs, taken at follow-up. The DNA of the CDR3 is TGTGCCAGCAGCCCCCTGGGGAGGAACACCGGGGAGCTGTTTTTT. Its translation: CASSPLGRNTGELFF.